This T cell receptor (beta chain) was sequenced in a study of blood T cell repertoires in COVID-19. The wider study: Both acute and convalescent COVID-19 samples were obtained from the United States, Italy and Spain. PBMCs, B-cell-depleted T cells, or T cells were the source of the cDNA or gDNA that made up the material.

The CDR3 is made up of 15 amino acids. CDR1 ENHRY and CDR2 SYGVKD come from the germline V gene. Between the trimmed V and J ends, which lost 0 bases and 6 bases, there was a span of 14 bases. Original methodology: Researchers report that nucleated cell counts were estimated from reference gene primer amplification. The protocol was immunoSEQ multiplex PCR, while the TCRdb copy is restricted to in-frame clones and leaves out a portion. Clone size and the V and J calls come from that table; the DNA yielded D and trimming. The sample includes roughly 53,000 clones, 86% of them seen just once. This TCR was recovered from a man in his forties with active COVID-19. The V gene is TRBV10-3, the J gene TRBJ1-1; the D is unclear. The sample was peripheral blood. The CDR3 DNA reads TGTGCCATCAGTGAGTCTGGGGAGAGTAGGTCTGAAGCTTTCTTT. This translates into CAISESGESRSEAFF.